A single sample is the source of the 16 T cell receptor beta chains below, sequenced in a study of shared clonotypes between healthy human individuals. Only in-frame clones appear in the TCRdb table, and some are missing; sequencing was by immunoSEQ multiplex PCR. This sample has about 2,500,000 clones; roughly 92% occur once, and the top ten carry over 0.12%. Sequenced: naive CD4+ T cells sorted from blood. Subset of the sample: CD45RA+ positively selected. These receptors all come from a man between 18 and 35 years old in good health.

This clone was recorded once. The chain employs TRBV5-1 and TRBJ2-3; TRBD1 or TRBD2 may be the D gene (5 bases each). This CDR3 has 12 amino acids. Deletions cut 1 base from V and 10 bases from J, with 10 bases between. The germline CDR1 and CDR2 sequences are SGHRS and YFSETQ. The CDR3 DNA reads TGCGCCAGCAGCTTGTCCGGGGCTGCGCAGTATTTT. Its protein product is CASSLSGAAQYF.

The chain has TRBV11-2 and TRBJ2-3, with unresolved D. This CDR3 spans 14 amino acids. Looked up from germline, CDR1 is SGHAT and CDR2 is FQNNGV. V lost 1 base to trimming and J lost 4 bases, with 9 bases between them. CDR3 nucleotide sequence: TGTGCCAGCAGCTTAGGTCGGAGCTCAGATACGCAGTATTTT. Amino acids: CASSLGRSSDTQYF.

This chain connects TRBV9 to TRBJ2-3; 11 positions match TRBD2. V lost 3 bases, J lost 2 bases, and 17 bases stayed unmatched. CDR3 length: 20 amino acids. Germline V gene data show CDR1 as SGDLS and CDR2 as YYNGEE. Written as DNA, the CDR3 is TGTGCCAGCAGCGCTGGTGGAAAGCTAGCGGGAGGCCCGATCACAGATACGCAGTATTTT. Protein product: CASSAGGKLAGGPITDTQYF.

The chain has TRBV11-2 and TRBJ2-7; 10 bases agree with TRBD1. J lost 5 bases, V lost 4 bases, and 5 bases had no gene match. CDR1 and CDR2 from the germline V gene are SGHAT and FQNNGV. CDR3 length: 14 residues. The CDR3 sequence is CASSSRDRGNEQYF. As DNA, the CDR3 is TGTGCCAGCAGCTCGCGGGACAGGGGAAACGAGCAGTACTTC.

The V and J genes are TRBV2 and TRBJ1-2; no clear D gene. CDR1 is SNHLY and CDR2 is FYNNEI in the germline V gene. Trimming pared 3 bases from V and 6 bases from J, leaving 14 bases between. The CDR3 contains 14 residues. For the CDR3, the DNA is TGTGCCAGCAGTGATTTAGGCCGCGGGAATGGCTACACCTTC. The encoded protein is CASSDLGRGNGYTF. The full variable domain, completed using reference TRBV2 and TRBJ1-2, is EPEVTQTPSHQVTQMGQEVILRCVPISNHLYFYWYRQILGQKVEFLVSFYNNEISEKSEIFDDQFSVERPDGSNFTLKIRSTKLEDSAMYFCASSDLGRGNGYTFGSGTRLTVV.

In its sample, this clone was seen a few times. The chain is built from TRBV19 and TRBJ1-1; D is uncertain. Trimming removed 8 bases at V and 0 bases at J, with 10 bases between. Germline assignment: CDR1 LNHDA and CDR2 SQIVND (reference sequence). The CDR3 has 13 amino acids. The CDR3 sequence is CASCLQMNTEAFF. The CDR3 DNA follows: TGTGCCAGTTGCTTGCAGATGAACACTGAAGCTTTCTTT. The full variable domain, in which reference TRBV19 and TRBJ1-1 provide the parts outside the CDR3, is DGGITQSPKYLFRKEGQNVTLSCEQNLNHDAMYWYRQDPGQGLRLIYYSQIVNDFQKGDIAEGYSVSREKKESFPLTVTSAQKNPTAFYLCASCLQMNTEAFFGQGTRLTVV.

V usage is TRBV15 and J usage is TRBJ1-5; D might be TRBD1 (6 bases). Germline V gives CDR1 LNHNV, CDR2 YYDKDF (reference sequence). The CDR3 has 14 residues. V was clipped by 5 bases and J by 0 bases, with 8 bases between them. CDR3 sequence (DNA): TGTGCCACCAGCGAGGGGGGTAGCAATCAGCCCCAGCATTTT. Protein product: CATSEGGSNQPQHF. Full variable domain (missing parts from reference TRBV15 and TRBJ1-5): DAMVIQNPRYQVTQFGKPVTLSCSQTLNHNVMYWYQQKSSQAPKLLFHYYDKDFNNEADTPDNFQSRRPNTSFCFLDIRSPGLGDTAMYLCATSEGGSNQPQHFGDGTRLSIL.

The chain uses TRBV7-2 and TRBJ2-5; 8 bases agree with TRBD2. The CDR3 has 16 residues. The V segment lost 5 bases and the J segment 0 bases; nucleotides outside the gene matches: 8. CDR1 and CDR2 from the germline V gene are SGHTA and FQGNSA. CDR3 sequence reads: CASSPRIAGYQETQYF. Written as DNA, the CDR3 is TGTGCCAGCAGCCCGCGGATAGCGGGGTACCAAGAGACCCAGTACTTC.

The chain uses TRBV9 and TRBJ2-7, with 11 positions matching TRBD2. V lost 2 bases and J lost 5; bases outside the gene matches: 3. Germline CDR1 SGDLS, CDR2 YYNGEE. This CDR3 is built from 14 residues. The CDR3 DNA sequence: TGTGCCAGCAGCGTTAGCGGGGGGGCGCACGAGCAGTACTTC. It yields the protein CASSVSGGAHEQYF.

The genes are TRBV9 and TRBJ2-7, with D perhaps TRBD1 or TRBD2 (5 bases each). CDR1 is SGDLS and CDR2 is YYNGEE in the germline V gene. The CDR3 runs 17 residues. Deletions cut 0 bases from V and 2 bases from J, with 18 bases between. CDR3 region: CASSVGIHGTVTYEQYF. Written as DNA, the CDR3 is TGTGCCAGCAGCGTAGGGATTCACGGGACGGTTACCTACGAGCAGTACTTC.

The chain recombines TRBV5-4 with TRBJ2-3; D perhaps matches TRBD2 (6 bases). V was cut by 4 bases and J by 2 bases, with 14 bases left in between. This CDR3 has 15 residues. The germline CDR1 and CDR2 sequences are SGHNT and YYREEE (reference sequence). CDR3 DNA: TGTGCCAGCAGCGAGAAGGGACTTGTCACAGATACGCAGTATTTT. Its translation: CASSEKGLVTDTQYF.

This clone was counted only a few times. The chain is built from TRBV2 and TRBJ1-4; D gene unclear. This CDR3 contains 13 residues. V dropped 7 bases and J dropped 7 bases, with 13 bases sitting between them. Germline V lookup: CDR1 SNHLY, CDR2 FYNNEI. DNA for the CDR3: TGTGCCAGCACCAGGACCCGCACTGAAAAACTGTTTTTT. Translated: CASTRTRTEKLFF.

V usage is TRBV29-1 and J usage is TRBJ2-3; TRBD2 might be the D (5 bases). The CDR3 runs 11 residues. V was cut by 7 bases and J by 6 bases, with 11 bases left in between. CDR1 and CDR2 (germline): SQVTM, ANQGSEA. CDR3 loop: CSEILGDTQYF. As DNA, the CDR3 is TGCAGCGAGATACTAGGGGATACGCAGTATTTT.

The V gene is TRBV6-1, the J gene TRBJ1-3; D may be TRBD1 (5 bases). This CDR3 is built from 15 residues. Germline values: CDR1 MNHNS, CDR2 SASEGT. Trimming left V 6 bases short and J 2 bases short, with 14 bases between. Here the CDR3 reads CASSQIGGTGNTIYF. CDR3 in DNA: TGTGCCAGCAGCCAAATCGGGGGAACTGGAAACACCATATATTTT.

The chain is built from TRBV7-2 and TRBJ2-3; the D gene is possibly TRBD2 (7 bases). Germline V gene data show CDR1 as SGHTA and CDR2 as FQGNSA. V was trimmed by 4 bases and J by 1 base, leaving 12 bases between them. The CDR3 is made up of 15 amino acids. The CDR3, as DNA: TGTGCCAGCAGCTCCAGGGAGGGGGGCACAGATACGCAGTATTTT. Its translation: CASSSREGGTDTQYF. The full variable domain, its missing parts supplied by reference TRBV7-2 and TRBJ2-3, is GAGVSQSPSNKVTEKGKDVELRCDPISGHTALYWYRQSLGQGLEFLIYFQGNSAPDKSGLPSDRFSAERTGGSVSTLTIQRTQQEDSAVYLCASSSREGGTDTQYFGPGTRLTVL.

V is TRBV12-5 and J is TRBJ2-5; a possible D gene is TRBD1 (7 bases). Germline V CDR1 and CDR2: LGHNT, FRNRAP. The CDR3 runs to 15 residues. The V end lost 7 bases, the J end lost 1 base, and 16 bases lay between the germline ends. This chain's CDR3 is CASAPPGGTQETQYF. CDR3 coding DNA: TGTGCTAGTGCTCCCCCAGGGGGGACCCAAGAGACCCAGTACTTC.